These 28 T cell receptor beta chains were all obtained from the same sample, sequenced in a study of cytomegalovirus exposure and HLA in healthy donors (dated by TCRdb to 2015 to 2018). The library was made by the immunoSEQ multiplex PCR assay. For the multiplex PCR, a mixture combining 60 forward primers for TCR Vbeta segments and 13 reverse primers for TCR Jbeta segments was used. Here the immuneACCESS table is served through TCRdb, limited to in-frame sequences with V and J called. Missing clones are a known gap in these copies; in checked studies unresolved V genes cover under half, and the rest lacks a known reason. For this sample there are under 150,000 clones; 80% appear just once. Jointly, the top ten make up around 4.1% of the sample. Sample: PBMCs. The source is a woman in her 40s in good health and CMV-seronegative.

This rearrangement joins TRBV11-2 to TRBJ2-1; tentatively, D is TRBD1 (6 bases). CDR1 and CDR2 from the germline V gene are SGHAT and FQNNGV. Trimming took 7 bases from V and 0 from J, leaving 13 bases between them. The CDR3 spans 15 residues. The CDR3 loop is CASIRGPSSYNEQFF. CDR3 DNA sequence: TGTGCCAGCATCAGGGGTCCCAGCTCCTACAATGAGCAGTTCTTC.

The V gene is TRBV27, the J gene TRBJ2-7, with a weak D call TRBD1 (6 bases). The V gene's germline CDR1 is MNHEY and CDR2 SMNVEV (reference sequence). Trimming shortened V by 0 bases and J by 4 bases, and 13 bases separated the two germline ends. The CDR3 has 15 amino acids. This CDR3 is CASSLSPGQPYEQYF. The DNA of the CDR3 is TGTGCCAGCAGTTTATCGCCCGGACAGCCATACGAGCAGTACTTC.

This clone was seen just once. J is TRBJ1-4 and V is TRBV4-2, with 8 nucleotides matching TRBD1. The CDR3 runs to 16 residues. Germline V lookup: CDR1 LGHNA, CDR2 YNFKEQ. Unmatched junction bases numbered 8, after V lost 0 bases and J lost 8 bases. DNA for the CDR3: TGTGCCAGCAGCCAAGATTGGACAGGGTATAAGGAAAAACTGTTTTTT. This encodes CASSQDWTGYKEKLFF.

The chain has TRBV28 and TRBJ2-5; weak D call: TRBD1 (6 bases). Trimming cost V 7 bases and J 1 base, with 22 bases left between them. This CDR3 spans 17 amino acids. CDR1 and CDR2 (germline): MDHEN, SYDVKM. Written as DNA, the CDR3 is TGTGCCAGCACTCCTATTCCCAGGGGTGGAGGCCAAGAGACCCAGTACTTC. Encoded protein: CASTPIPRGGGQETQYF.

The chain links TRBV27 to TRBJ2-7, with 7 positions matching TRBD2. The CDR3 runs 16 residues. V lost 5 bases, J lost 6 bases, and 16 bases stayed unmatched. Germline V gene sequence: CDR1 MNHEY, CDR2 SMNVEV (reference sequence). This CDR3 reads CASSPGLQRVGLEQYF. CDR3 DNA: TGTGCCAGCAGTCCGGGACTACAAAGGGTGGGCCTCGAGCAGTACTTC.

This chain joins TRBV28 and TRBJ2-7; the D is unclear. CDR3 length equals 10 residues. Trimming stripped 3 bases from V and 7 bases from J, with 4 bases between. Germline V gene sequence: CDR1 MDHEN, CDR2 SYDVKM. CDR3 residues: CASSLREQYF. The CDR3 nucleotides are TGTGCCAGCAGTTTGAGGGAGCAGTACTTC.

The CDR3 region has the DNA TGCGCCAGCAGCCAAGAACAGGGAAACACCATATATTTT. It is translated as CASSQEQGNTIYF. The chain recombines TRBV4-3 with TRBJ1-3; the D is unclear. This CDR3 has 13 amino acids. V was clipped by 0 bases and J by 4 bases, with 4 bases between them. From germline, CDR1 is LGHNA and CDR2 YSLEER.

The chain carries TRBV6-5 and TRBJ1-4, with 7 bases matching TRBD1. CDR3 size: 15 residues. V was pared by 5 bases and J by 7 bases, with 10 bases of the junction left unmatched. Germline values: CDR1 MNHEY, CDR2 SVGAGI. The DNA of the CDR3 is TGTGCCAGCAGTCCGACCGACAGGGTGGGTGAAAAACTGTTTTTT. Protein sequence: CASSPTDRVGEKLFF.

The chain employs TRBV9 and TRBJ2-4, with 7 bases fitting TRBD1. This CDR3 spans 16 amino acids. J gave up 0 bases and V 0 bases, and 3 bases lay outside the gene matches. The germline CDR1 and CDR2 sequences are SGDLS and YYNGEE. In nucleotides, the CDR3 is TGTGCCAGCAGCGTAGGGACAGGACTAGCCAAAAACATTCAGTACTTC. As protein: CASSVGTGLAKNIQYF.

This clone was recorded a few times. The CDR3 protein is CASRDRERAEQYF. CDR3 nucleotide sequence: TGTGCCAGCAGGGACAGAGAGCGTGCCGAGCAGTACTTC. The rearrangement links TRBV6-5 to TRBJ2-7; tentative D call: TRBD1 (6 bases). Germline V gene sequence: CDR1 MNHEY, CDR2 SVGAGI. The V end lost 6 bases, the J end lost 6 bases, and 15 bases lay between the germline ends. CDR3 length: 13 residues.

This chain uses TRBV7-2 with TRBJ2-1; no firm D call. Deletions cut 1 base from V and 0 bases from J, with 10 bases between. This CDR3 contains 16 residues. The V gene's germline CDR1 is SGHTA and CDR2 FQGNSA. The CDR3 reads CASSLVVGNSYNEQFF. DNA for the CDR3: TGTGCCAGCAGCTTAGTGGTTGGCAACTCCTACAATGAGCAGTTCTTC.

The V gene is TRBV7-2, the J gene TRBJ1-1; D gene unclear. V was trimmed by 2 bases and J by 5 bases, leaving 18 bases between them. This CDR3 has 16 amino acids. CDR1 is SGHTA, CDR2 FQGNSA, per germline. CDR3 nucleotide sequence: TGTGCCAGCAGCTTAACCCGGAGTTCGTCGGTGACTGAAGCTTTCTTT. Amino acids: CASSLTRSSSVTEAFF.

This clone was detected only once. The sample contains more than one DNA sequence encoding this CDR3. CDR3 DNA sequence: TGTGCCAGTAGTCAGGGCCAAGAGACCCAGTACTTC. This gives the protein CASSQGQETQYF. This chain joins TRBV19 and TRBJ2-5, with a tentative D call TRBD1 (5 bases). With 5 bases removed from V and 1 base from J, the gap between germline ends came to 5 bases. The CDR3 sequence is 12 residues long. Per germline, CDR1 LNHDA and CDR2 SQIVND (reference sequence). Full variable domain (missing parts from reference TRBV19 and TRBJ2-5): DGGITQSPKYLFRKEGQNVTLSCEQNLNHDAMYWYRQDPGQGLRLIYYSQIVNDFQKGDIAEGYSVSREKKESFPLTVTSAQKNPTAFYLCASSQGQETQYFGPGTRLLVL.

J is TRBJ1-3 and V is TRBV19; D remains unclear. There are 11 residues in the CDR3. V was clipped by 7 bases and J by 8 bases, with 9 bases between them. Germline assignment: CDR1 LNHDA and CDR2 SQIVND (reference sequence). This chain's CDR3 is CASTLSDTIYF. In nucleotides, the CDR3 is TGTGCCAGTACCCTCTCGGACACCATATATTTT.

This clone occurred a few times. This sequence joins TRBV7-6 and TRBJ1-5; 9 bases match TRBD1. CDR1 and CDR2 (germline): SGHVS, FNYEAQ. CDR3 length equals 15 residues. The J segment lost 2 bases and the V segment lost 5 bases, leaving 4 bases of the junction unmatched. The chain's CDR3 is CASSPGDRGNQPQHF. In DNA, the CDR3 is TGTGCCAGCAGCCCCGGGGACAGGGGCAATCAGCCCCAGCATTTT. Full variable domain (remainder filled in from reference TRBV7-6 and TRBJ1-5): GAGVSQSPRYKVTKRGQDVALRCDPISGHVSLYWYRQALGQGPEFLTYFNYEAQQDKSGLPNDRFSAERPEGSISTLTIQRTEQRDSAMYRCASSPGDRGNQPQHFGDGTRLSIL.

The chain is built from TRBV25-1 and TRBJ2-7, with 8 bases that match TRBD2. Germline V gene sequence: CDR1 MGHDK, CDR2 SYGVNS. CDR3 length equals 14 residues. V trimming: 8 bases; J trimming: 5 bases; junction bases outside the gene matches: 11. Here the CDR3 reads CASGASGSPDEQYF. The DNA for the CDR3 is TGTGCCAGCGGGGCTAGCGGGTCCCCTGACGAGCAGTACTTC.

The rearrangement joins TRBV5-1 to TRBJ2-7, with D possibly TRBD1 on 5 matching bases. Trimming left V 4 bases short and J 2 bases short, with 7 bases between. This CDR3 contains 12 residues. The germline CDR1 and CDR2 sequences are SGHRS and YFSETQ. CDR3 DNA sequence: TGCGCCAGCAGCCCAGGGACCTACGAGCAGTACTTC. Protein sequence: CASSPGTYEQYF. Supplemented by reference TRBV5-1 and TRBJ2-7, the full variable domain reads KAGVTQTPRYLIKTRGQQVTLSCSPISGHRSVSWYQQTPGQGLQFLFEYFSETQRNKGNFPGRFSGRQFSNSRSEMNVSTLELGDSALYLCASSPGTYEQYFGPGTRLTVT.

The chain recombines TRBV28 with TRBJ1-1; 9 nucleotides match TRBD1. The CDR3 spans 16 residues. Germline V lookup: CDR1 MDHEN, CDR2 SYDVKM. V lost 1 base to trimming and J lost 0 bases; unmatched junction nucleotides: 3. The CDR3 loop is CASSLYRGQMNTEAFF. The CDR3 nucleotides read TGTGCCAGCAGTTTATACAGGGGGCAGATGAACACTGAAGCTTTCTTT.

V and J are TRBV7-3 and TRBJ2-2; 8 bases fit TRBD1. The CDR3 spans 15 residues. CDR1 is SGHTA, CDR2 FQGTGA, per germline. With 5 bases clipped from V and 5 bases from J, the junction kept 7 bases outside the gene matches. The CDR3 protein is CASSPRTGGTGELFF. The CDR3 bases are TGTGCCAGCAGCCCCAGAACAGGGGGTACCGGGGAGCTGTTTTTT.

The V call is TRBV9, the J call TRBJ2-1, with TRBD2 identical over 13 bases. This CDR3 contains 18 residues. Germline V gene lookup returns CDR1 SGDLS and CDR2 YYNGEE. With V trimmed by 0 bases and J by 3 bases, 6 bases remained unmatched. Written as DNA, the CDR3 is TGTGCCAGCAGCGTAGCCCCTCGGACTAGCGGGAGCTACAATGAGCAGTTCTTC. Its translation is CASSVAPRTSGSYNEQFF.

This chain connects TRBV6-5 to TRBJ2-5; D gene ambiguous. CDR1 and CDR2 from the germline V gene are MNHEY and SVGAGI. The CDR3 is 16 amino acids. The V gene lost 4 bases and the J gene lost 2 bases, with 17 bases spanning the gap. CDR3 nucleotides: TGTGCCAGCAGTTCCCCCTTGAGCGAGAGACAAGAGACCCAGTACTTC. It translates to CASSSPLSERQETQYF.

V gene TRBV19 combines with J gene TRBJ1-5, with TRBD1 matching over 9 bases. After removal of 5 bases from V and 3 bases from J, the junction contained 5 bases not matched to a gene. This CDR3 is 15 amino acids long. Per germline, CDR1 LNHDA and CDR2 SQIVND (reference sequence). The CDR3 loop reads CASSWTGVVNQPQHF. The DNA for the CDR3 is TGTGCCAGTAGTTGGACAGGGGTAGTCAATCAGCCCCAGCATTTT.

The chain carries TRBV9 and TRBJ2-5; 9 nucleotides align to TRBD2. In germline, CDR1 is SGDLS, CDR2 YYNGEE. The ends lost 0 bases at V and 3 bases at J; junction bases unmatched: 9. This CDR3 has 17 residues. CDR3 DNA: TGTGCCAGCAGCGTAGGAGGAGCGGGGGGACTTAAAGAGACCCAGTACTTC. It encodes CASSVGGAGGLKETQYF.

A few counts support this clone. The V gene is TRBV28, the J gene TRBJ2-2; 7 bases map to TRBD2. After removal of 4 bases from V and 3 bases from J, the junction contained 5 bases not matched to a gene. The CDR3 is 15 amino acids. Germline V lookup: CDR1 MDHEN, CDR2 SYDVKM. The CDR3 bases are TGTGCCAGCAGTTCCGCGGGAGAGCACACCGGGGAGCTGTTTTTT. It is translated as CASSSAGEHTGELFF. The full variable domain, rest sourced from reference TRBV28 and TRBJ2-2, is DVKVTQSSRYLVKRTGEKVFLECVQDMDHENMFWYRQDPGLGLRLIYFSYDVKMKEKGDIPEGYSVSREKKERFSLILESASTNQTSMYLCASSSAGEHTGELFFGEGSRLTVL.

V usage is TRBV6-5 and J usage is TRBJ2-7; 7 bases match TRBD2. After removal of 7 bases from V and 0 bases from J, the junction contained 6 bases not matched to a gene. Germline-derived CDR1 and CDR2 are MNHEY and SVGAGI. The CDR3 has 14 amino acids. CDR3 amino acids: CASTRTSTSYEQYF. The CDR3 DNA follows: TGTGCCAGCACCCGGACTAGTACCTCCTACGAGCAGTACTTC.

The chain employs TRBV19 and TRBJ2-2; D uncertain. This CDR3 contains 15 residues. Germline lookup yields CDR1 LNHDA and CDR2 SQIVND (reference sequence). V gave up 3 bases and J gave up 3 bases, with 11 bases separating them. CDR3 sequence reads: CASSIGGAYTGELFF. CDR3 sequence (DNA): TGTGCCAGTAGTATTGGCGGAGCTTACACCGGGGAGCTGTTTTTT.

J is TRBJ2-1 and V is TRBV7-9, with D possibly TRBD1 on 6 matching bases. Germline V gives CDR1 SEHNR, CDR2 FQNEAQ (reference sequence). V dropped 7 bases and J dropped 4 bases, with 8 bases sitting between them. The length of the CDR3 is 12 residues. The CDR3 is CASTTGYNEQFF. Written as DNA, the CDR3 is TGTGCCAGCACCACAGGGTACAATGAGCAGTTCTTC.

The V and J genes are TRBV6-4 and TRBJ1-2, with a possible D match to TRBD1 (6 bases). V lost 6 bases to trimming and J lost 2 bases, with 10 bases between them. The CDR3 runs 13 residues. Germline CDR1 is MRHNA and CDR2 is SNTAGT. This CDR3 reads CASSPQGNYGYTF. CDR3 sequence (DNA): TGTGCCAGCAGCCCCCAGGGGAACTATGGCTACACCTTC.